The clone carrying this TCR beta chain was seen a few times. Library construction for TCR beta used iRepertoire HTBI primers and Arm-PCR of CDR3 regions. TCRdb used MiXCR to reprocess the multiplex PCR reads, holding one entry per CDR3 protein. Seen here are about 440,000 distinct CDR3 sequences, around 17% observed once, and the top ten hold 20% to 25%. This specimen comes from a study of regulatory T cells in long-lasting Graves disease. The time point denotes: newly diagnosed GD, antithyroid drugs for less than 3 months. TCR sequences were obtained from RNA taken from PBMCs. Germline V gene lookup returns CDR1 SGDLS and CDR2 YYNGEE. V lost 0 bases and J 0 bases, leaving 11 bases between the germline ends. The CDR3 consists of 16 residues. In addition, the sample was reused for a study of T cells in Graves' hyperthyroidism and ophthalmopathy.

The chain uses TRBV9 and TRBJ2-3; D not certain. The sequence was obtained from a woman aged 18-30 years with Graves disease. The sequenced sample was peripheral blood mononuclear cells (PBMCs), obtained at new diagnosis, from a patient treated with antithyroid drugs. CDR3 residues: CASSVETQASTDTQYF. Written as DNA, the CDR3 is TGTGCCAGCAGCGTAGAAACCCAGGCTAGCACAGATACGCAGTATTTT. The full variable domain, with the rest looked up from reference TRBV9 and TRBJ2-3, is DSGVTQTPKHLITATGQRVTLRCSPRSGDLSVYWYQQSLDQGLQFLIQYYNGEERAKGNILERFSAQQFPDLHSELNLSSLELGDSALYFCASSVETQASTDTQYFGPGTRLTVL.